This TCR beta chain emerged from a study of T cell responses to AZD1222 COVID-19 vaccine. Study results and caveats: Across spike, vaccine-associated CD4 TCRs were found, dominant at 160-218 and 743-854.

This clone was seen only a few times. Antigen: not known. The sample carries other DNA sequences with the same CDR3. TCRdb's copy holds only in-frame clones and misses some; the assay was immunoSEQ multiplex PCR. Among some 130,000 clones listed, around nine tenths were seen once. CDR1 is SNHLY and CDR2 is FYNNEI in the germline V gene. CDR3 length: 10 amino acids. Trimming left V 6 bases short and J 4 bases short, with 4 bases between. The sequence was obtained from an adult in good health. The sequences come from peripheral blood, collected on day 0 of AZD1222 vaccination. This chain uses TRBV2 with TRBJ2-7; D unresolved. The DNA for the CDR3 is TGTGCCAGCAGCGGGTACGAGCAGTACTTC. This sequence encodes CASSGYEQYF.